This T cell receptor beta chain was identified in a study of T cell repertoires in cytomegalovirus infection. Study details: It can be stated that public TCR beta signatures indicated CMV infection as well as a matching HLA type. Study conclusions and caveats: Public TCR beta family frequency separated CMV-and-HLA carriers, including in an independent cohort. HLA-C-restricted CMV-specific TCR beta clonotypes were dominant in the ex vivo response.

This clonotype has ten or more counts. Its cognate antigen is unknown. TCRdb ran MiXCR on the reads and lists one entry per CDR3 protein. This table holds fewer than 550,000 distinct CDR3 sequences, 11% found once. Germline trimming cut 4 bases from V and 8 bases from J; bases unmatched to any gene: 9. Per germline, CDR1 LNHDA and CDR2 SQIVND (reference sequence). This CDR3 has 15 residues. J is TRBJ2-1 and V is TRBV19, with 9 bases identical to TRBD1. Sequences were obtained from PBMCs. The source is a human donor in good health (CMV status not recorded). Some clones in this sample may be carry-over from other donors' samples. CDR3 nucleotide sequence: TGTGCCAGTAGTACTTACAGGGGGCGCGGGTATGAGCAGTTCTTC. Translating it yields CASSTYRGRGYEQFF.